This T cell receptor beta chain was recorded in a study of T cells in Graves' hyperthyroidism and ophthalmopathy. Overall study results and limits: In the blood, most expanded thyroid clonotypes above 0.001 appeared as well.

PBMCs were obtained from 7.5 to 10 ml fresh peripheral blood. The CDR3 length is 15 residues. The germline V and J ends were trimmed by 1 base and 3 bases, with 13 bases remaining between them. Germline V gene data show CDR1 as ENHRY and CDR2 as SYGVKD. Template material for amplifying TCR beta CDR3 regions consisted of RNA transcripts. RT-PCR in the first round (using the HTBI primer set) targeted the TCR CDR3. TCRdb reprocessed the multiplex PCR reads with MiXCR, giving one entry per CDR3 protein. The table records 600,000 to 700,000 distinct CDR3 sequences, 14% to 15% of them present only once. The table lists this clonotype with many counts. Its antigen is unidentified.

The sample taken for sequencing was blood. The origin of this receptor is a woman aged 40 to 50 with Graves' ophthalmopathy. The chain links TRBV10-3 to TRBJ2-7, with D unresolved. The CDR3 nucleotides are TGTGCCATCAGTGAGTATTCCGCCAGAAACTACGAGCAGTACTTC. It specifies CAISEYSARNYEQYF.